Below are 3 T cell receptor beta chains sequenced from a single sample in a study of blood T cells in healthy people across ages (dated by TCRdb to between 2014 and 2017). The library was obtained by 5' RACE. The run used an Illumina HiSeq 2500. The second PCR ran for roughly 6 to 11 cycles and used a J-beta primer mix along with a sample-barcoded 5' primer. The public reads were reanalyzed by TCRdb: fastp trimming at Q25, MiXCR alignment, in-frame beta chains only. Entries are consolidated by CDR3 protein sequence, retaining the most common genes and DNA. Here the sample has over 1.5 million distinct CDR3 sequences; about 49% occur a single time. Less than 2.5% of the sample comes from the top ten. The specimen was blood. Receptors were obtained from a woman between 40 and 50 years old in good health.

This clonotype has a handful of counts. The rearrangement links TRBV15 to TRBJ2-5; the D is unclear. V was trimmed by 9 bases and J by 5 bases, leaving 19 bases between them. CDR1 is LNHNV, CDR2 YYDKDF, per germline (reference sequence). The CDR3 covers 14 residues. CDR3 sequence: CATTPGVRGETQYF. In DNA, the CDR3 is TGTGCCACAACCCCGGGCGTTCGAGGTGAGACCCAGTACTTC.

The chain joins TRBV28 to TRBJ1-2; D may be TRBD1 (5 bases). CDR1 and CDR2 (germline): MDHEN, SYDVKM. Trimming cost V 4 bases and J 6 bases, with 15 bases left between them. The CDR3 spans 14 residues. CDR3 sequence: CASSYTIGTDGYTF. CDR3 in DNA: TGTGCCAGCAGTTATACGATAGGGACTGATGGCTACACCTTC.

This clonotype occurred a few times. V usage is TRBV4-3 and J usage is TRBJ2-7; 10 bases fit TRBD1. This CDR3 contains 16 residues. The germline gives CDR1 LGHNA, CDR2 YSLEER. Trimming removed 0 bases from V and 3 bases from J; junction bases left unmatched: 5. The CDR3 is CASSQERRDRGYEQYF. The CDR3 DNA sequence: TGCGCCAGCAGCCAAGAAAGAAGGGACAGGGGCTACGAGCAGTACTTC.